Below, one T cell receptor beta chain is given with its context. The antigen is unknown. This sample was taken from a study of regulatory T cells in long-lasting Graves disease. Study results and caveats: New patients shared over 800 public clonotypes, fewer than the approximately 2,700 shared by persistent patients.

Time point given: persistent/refractory GD, antithyroid drugs over 5 years with positive TRAb. Scientists built the TCR library using RNA that was extracted from PBMCs. Graves' disease diagnoses used American Thyroid Association guidelines. A peripheral blood sample, around 8.5 milliliters in volume, was drawn into EDTA tubes. Combining iRepertoire HTBI primers with Arm-PCR of CDR3 regions, the authors built TCR beta libraries. From the multiplex PCR reads, TCRdb called clonotypes with MiXCR, one entry per CDR3 protein. The sample includes a few hundred thousand distinct CDR3 sequences, 21% of them seen just once. The receptor's source is a female donor with Graves disease. Sequencing used peripheral blood mononuclear cells (PBMCs), obtained when the disease was refractory, from a patient treated with antithyroid drugs.

The CDR3 region is CASSSPTSEQFF. The CDR3 nucleotides read TGTGCCAGCAGCTCACCGACTTCGGAGCAGTTCTTC. This sequence joins TRBV7-2 and TRBJ2-1; no clear D. This CDR3 region has 12 residues. Per germline, CDR1 SGHTA and CDR2 FQGNSA. Trimming cost V 4 bases and J 10 bases, with 11 bases left between them. The full variable domain, completed using reference TRBV7-2 and TRBJ2-1, is GAGVSQSPSNKVTEKGKDVELRCDPISGHTALYWYRQSLGQGLEFLIYFQGNSAPDKSGLPSDRFSAERTGGSVSTLTIQRTQQEDSAVYLCASSSPTSEQFFGPGTRLTVL.